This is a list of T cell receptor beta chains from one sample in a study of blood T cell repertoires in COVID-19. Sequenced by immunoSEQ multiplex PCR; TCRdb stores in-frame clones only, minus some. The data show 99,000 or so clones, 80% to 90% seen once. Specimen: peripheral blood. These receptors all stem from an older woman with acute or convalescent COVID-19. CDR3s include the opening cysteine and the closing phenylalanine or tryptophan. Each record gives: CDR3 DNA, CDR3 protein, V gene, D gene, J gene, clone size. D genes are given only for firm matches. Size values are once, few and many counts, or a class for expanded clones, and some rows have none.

CDR3nt: TGTGCCACCCGCAACAACAGGTACACCGGGGAGCTGTTTTTT; CDR3aa: CATRNNRYTGELFF; v_gene: TRBV19; d_gene: .; j_gene: TRBJ2-2; abundance: .
CDR3nt: TGTGCCATCAGTGAGTCGGGCCGGGGGAGCAATCAGCCCCAGCATTTT; CDR3aa: CAISESGRGSNQPQHF; v_gene: TRBV10-3; d_gene: .; j_gene: TRBJ1-5; abundance: .
CDR3nt: TGTGCCAGCAGCCCGCAGACAGGGCCCTTCTCTGGAAACACCATATATTTT; CDR3aa: CASSPQTGPFSGNTIYF; v_gene: TRBV7-8; d_gene: TRBD1; j_gene: TRBJ1-3; abundance: .
CDR3nt: TGTGCCAGCAGCCCTGGGACAGGGGGCTATGTTCAGCCCCAGCATTTT; CDR3aa: CASSPGTGGYVQPQHF; v_gene: TRBV6-2/TRBV6-3; d_gene: TRBD1; j_gene: TRBJ1-5; abundance: .
CDR3nt: TGTGCCAGCAGTGATCCCAGCGGGAGGGGGAGGGAGACCCAGTACTTC; CDR3aa: CASSDPSGRGRETQYF; v_gene: TRBV25-1; d_gene: TRBD2; j_gene: TRBJ2-5; abundance: .
CDR3nt: TGTGCCAGCTCACCGAGGACAGGGTATCACACTGAAGCTTTCTTT; CDR3aa: CASSPRTGYHTEAFF; v_gene: TRBV18; d_gene: TRBD1; j_gene: TRBJ1-1; abundance: .
CDR3nt: TGCGCCAGCAGCCAAGTCGCGCGGGGGACGCCCCCCGGGGAGCTGTTTTTT; CDR3aa: CASSQVARGTPPGELFF; v_gene: TRBV4-1; d_gene: TRBD2; j_gene: TRBJ2-2; abundance: .
CDR3nt: TGTGCCAGCAGTTACCCACCAGGAGAGAGACCAGGGTATGGGGTTCAGTACTTC; CDR3aa: CASSYPPGERPGYGVQYF; v_gene: TRBV6-2/TRBV6-3; d_gene: .; j_gene: TRBJ2-4; abundance: .
CDR3nt: TGTGCCAGCAGGGGGACACCGGGCTCCTACGAGCAGTACTTC; CDR3aa: CASRGTPGSYEQYF; v_gene: TRBV14; d_gene: .; j_gene: TRBJ2-7; abundance: few
CDR3nt: TGTGCCAGCAGCGTAGGCGGGGGGGGAGAGACCCAGTACTTC; CDR3aa: CASSVGGGGETQYF; v_gene: TRBV9; d_gene: TRBD2; j_gene: TRBJ2-5; abundance: .
CDR3nt: TGTGCCAGCAGTGAAGCGCCTAGCGGGGCCTACGAGCAGTACTTC; CDR3aa: CASSEAPSGAYEQYF; v_gene: TRBV6-1; d_gene: TRBD2; j_gene: TRBJ2-7; abundance: .
CDR3nt: TGTGCCAGTAGTATATGGTTAGCGGGAGGACGCACAGATACGCAGTATTTT; CDR3aa: CASSIWLAGGRTDTQYF; v_gene: TRBV19; d_gene: TRBD2; j_gene: TRBJ2-3; abundance: .
CDR3nt: TGCGCCAGCAGCCAAGACTTAGCAACTAATGAAAAACTGTTTTTT; CDR3aa: CASSQDLATNEKLFF; v_gene: TRBV4-3; d_gene: .; j_gene: TRBJ1-4; abundance: .
CDR3nt: TGTGCCAGCAGCTTGGTGGCTAGCGGGAGTTATTCAGATACGCAGTATTTT; CDR3aa: CASSLVASGSYSDTQYF; v_gene: TRBV5-6; d_gene: TRBD2; j_gene: TRBJ2-3; abundance: .
CDR3nt: TGCGCCAGCAGCCAAGATGGGGCGGTAGCTTTCTTT; CDR3aa: CASSQDGAVAFF; v_gene: TRBV4-1; d_gene: .; j_gene: TRBJ1-1; abundance: .
CDR3nt: TGTGCCACCAGTGATTACAGGGGGGGGACATCCTATGGCTACACCTTC; CDR3aa: CATSDYRGGTSYGYTF; v_gene: TRBV24-1; d_gene: TRBD1; j_gene: TRBJ1-2; abundance: .
CDR3nt: TGCGCCAGCAGTGAAGGACAGGGCTATAATTCACCCCTCCACTTT; CDR3aa: CASSEGQGYNSPLHF; v_gene: TRBV10-2; d_gene: TRBD1; j_gene: TRBJ1-6; abundance: .
CDR3nt: TGCGCCAGCAGCCAACGTAGACTAATTAACACCGGGGAGCTGTTTTTT; CDR3aa: CASSQRRLINTGELFF; v_gene: TRBV4-1; d_gene: .; j_gene: TRBJ2-2; abundance: .
CDR3nt: TGTGCCAGCAGCGTAGTACAGAACTATGGCTACACCTTC; CDR3aa: CASSVVQNYGYTF; v_gene: TRBV9; d_gene: .; j_gene: TRBJ1-2; abundance: .
CDR3nt: TGCGCCAGCAGCCCGGGGGGGGCAGCTGGAAACACCATATATTTT; CDR3aa: CASSPGGAAGNTIYF; v_gene: TRBV5-1; d_gene: .; j_gene: TRBJ1-3; abundance: .
CDR3nt: TGCGCCAGCAGGGACAGGGACTCGAACACTGAAGCTTTCTTT; CDR3aa: CASRDRDSNTEAFF; v_gene: TRBV5-1; d_gene: TRBD1; j_gene: TRBJ1-1; abundance: .
CDR3nt: TGTGCCGACAAGCGGGAGCGGGACCATGAGCAGTTCTTC; CDR3aa: CADKRERDHEQFF; v_gene: TRBV7-2; d_gene: TRBD2; j_gene: TRBJ2-1; abundance: .
CDR3nt: TGCGCCAGCAGCCTCGGACAGGCAGGAATCTACGAGCAGTACTTC; CDR3aa: CASSLGQAGIYEQYF; v_gene: TRBV5-1; d_gene: TRBD1; j_gene: TRBJ2-7; abundance: .
CDR3nt: TGTGCCAGCAGCTTAGGGAGAAATGAGCAGTTCTTC; CDR3aa: CASSLGRNEQFF; v_gene: TRBV7-9; d_gene: .; j_gene: TRBJ2-1; abundance: .
CDR3nt: TGTGCCAGCAGCCAAGCTAGATGGAGGCTTAGCAATCAGCCCCAGCATTTT; CDR3aa: CASSQARWRLSNQPQHF; v_gene: TRBV3-1/TRBV3-2; d_gene: .; j_gene: TRBJ1-5; abundance: .
CDR3nt: TGTGCCTGGAGTCCGGGACTAGCGGTCTCCTACGAGCAGTACTTC; CDR3aa: CAWSPGLAVSYEQYF; v_gene: TRBV30; d_gene: TRBD2; j_gene: TRBJ2-7; abundance: .
CDR3nt: TGCAGTGCTAGTGGGGGCCTGAGCTCCTACGAGCAGTACTTC; CDR3aa: CSASGGLSSYEQYF; v_gene: TRBV20-1; d_gene: .; j_gene: TRBJ2-7; abundance: .
CDR3nt: TGTGCCACCGGACAGGGGGCCCAAGGGGAAGCTTTCTTT; CDR3aa: CATGQGAQGEAFF; v_gene: TRBV10-3; d_gene: TRBD1; j_gene: TRBJ1-1; abundance: once
CDR3nt: TGTGCCAGCAGTCCCGTCGGACAGGGGTATGAGCAGTTCTTC; CDR3aa: CASSPVGQGYEQFF; v_gene: TRBV27; d_gene: TRBD1; j_gene: TRBJ2-1; abundance: .
CDR3nt: TGTGCCAGCAGTGAATGGGCAGGCGTTGGGGAGCTGTTTTTT; CDR3aa: CASSEWAGVGELFF; v_gene: TRBV2; d_gene: .; j_gene: TRBJ2-2; abundance: .
CDR3nt: TGTGCCAGCAGCTTAAGGCGGGGGGTAGGGCCAGACAATGAGCAGTTCTTC; CDR3aa: CASSLRRGVGPDNEQFF; v_gene: TRBV7-7; d_gene: TRBD2; j_gene: TRBJ2-1; abundance: .
CDR3nt: TGTGCCAGCAGCGTAGCTGGCGGGGGGGCCGGGGAGACCCAGTACTTC; CDR3aa: CASSVAGGGAGETQYF; v_gene: TRBV9; d_gene: TRBD2; j_gene: TRBJ2-5; abundance: .
CDR3nt: TGTGCCAGTAGCCAATCCGGGACAGCCTATGGCTACACCTTC; CDR3aa: CASSQSGTAYGYTF; v_gene: TRBV19; d_gene: TRBD1; j_gene: TRBJ1-2; abundance: .
CDR3nt: TGTGCCAGCAGTACCGCGAGCTATGGCTACACCTTC; CDR3aa: CASSTASYGYTF; v_gene: TRBV6-5; d_gene: .; j_gene: TRBJ1-2; abundance: .
CDR3nt: TGTGCCAGCAGCGTAGACAGCTGGGGCTACACCTTC; CDR3aa: CASSVDSWGYTF; v_gene: TRBV9; d_gene: .; j_gene: TRBJ1-2; abundance: .
CDR3nt: TGCGCCAGCAGCCAGGGACTAGGCACAGATACGCAGTATTTT; CDR3aa: CASSQGLGTDTQYF; v_gene: TRBV4-3; d_gene: TRBD2; j_gene: TRBJ2-3; abundance: .
CDR3nt: TGTGCCACCTACAACTCAGGGTTTGGCTATGGCTACACCTTC; CDR3aa: CATYNSGFGYGYTF; v_gene: TRBV10-3; d_gene: .; j_gene: TRBJ1-2; abundance: .
CDR3nt: TGTGCCAGCAGTACCGGGACTAGCGGCTCCTACGAGCAGTACTTC; CDR3aa: CASSTGTSGSYEQYF; v_gene: TRBV28; d_gene: TRBD2; j_gene: TRBJ2-7; abundance: .
CDR3nt: TGTGCCAGTAGTATAAAGAGCCCCTCCTACGAGCAGTACTTC; CDR3aa: CASSIKSPSYEQYF; v_gene: TRBV19; d_gene: .; j_gene: TRBJ2-7; abundance: .
CDR3nt: TGTGCCAGCAGCAACCCCGGTACGCAGTATTTT; CDR3aa: CASSNPGTQYF; v_gene: TRBV6-2/TRBV6-3; d_gene: .; j_gene: TRBJ2-3; abundance: .
CDR3nt: TGTGCCAGCAGCCCAAGGACAGGTGATGGAAACACCATATATTTT; CDR3aa: CASSPRTGDGNTIYF; v_gene: TRBV7-9; d_gene: TRBD1; j_gene: TRBJ1-3; abundance: .
CDR3nt: TGTGCCAGTAGTACAATCCGGACAGGGAGCTCCTACGAGCAGTACTTC; CDR3aa: CASSTIRTGSSYEQYF; v_gene: TRBV19; d_gene: TRBD1; j_gene: TRBJ2-7; abundance: .
CDR3nt: TGTGCCAGCAGCCCCTTCAGGGGCGATATTAGCAATCAGCCCCAGCATTTT; CDR3aa: CASSPFRGDISNQPQHF; v_gene: TRBV7-8; d_gene: .; j_gene: TRBJ1-5; abundance: .
CDR3nt: TGTGCCAGCAGTCCGGACAGGGGGGAGAACAATGAGCAGTTCTTC; CDR3aa: CASSPDRGENNEQFF; v_gene: TRBV6-5; d_gene: TRBD1; j_gene: TRBJ2-1; abundance: .
CDR3nt: TGTGCCAGCAGCTTAACGTGTGGGACAGGGGGTTGTAATCAGCCCCAGCATTTT; CDR3aa: CASSLTCGTGGCNQPQHF; v_gene: TRBV7-3; d_gene: TRBD1; j_gene: TRBJ1-5; abundance: .
CDR3nt: TGTGCCAGCGGGTACAGTTATAGCAATCAGCCCCAGCATTTT; CDR3aa: CASGYSYSNQPQHF; v_gene: TRBV27; d_gene: .; j_gene: TRBJ1-5; abundance: .